This is a list of T cell receptor beta chains from one sample in a study of blood T cells in healthy people across ages. TCRdb itself ran the 5' RACE reads through MiXCR, one entry per CDR3 protein. The table shows 2 million or so distinct CDR3 sequences, with around half occurring only once. The sequenced sample was blood. The receptors shown here come from a woman in her thirties or forties in good health. CDR3s include the opening cysteine and the closing phenylalanine or tryptophan. The order of the fields is V gene, J gene, CDR3 protein.

V gene: TRBV24-1; J gene: TRBJ2-1; CDR3 protein: CATSDRGPTFF
V gene: TRBV6-2/TRBV6-3; J gene: TRBJ2-7; CDR3 protein: CASSSGQGALVYEQYF
V gene: TRBV29-1; J gene: TRBJ2-3; CDR3 protein: CSVDLATDTQYF
V gene: TRBV5-1; J gene: TRBJ2-7; CDR3 protein: CASSSRVDGGAYEQYF
V gene: TRBV6-5; J gene: TRBJ1-1; CDR3 protein: CASSYSIGPYTEAFF
V gene: TRBV29-1; J gene: TRBJ2-7; CDR3 protein: CSVAGGQGSVYEQYF
V gene: TRBV7-9; J gene: TRBJ2-5; CDR3 protein: CASSDTVYQETQYF
V gene: TRBV20-1; J gene: TRBJ1-4; CDR3 protein: CSARDSAGGEKLFF
V gene: TRBV5-1; J gene: TRBJ2-7; CDR3 protein: CASSLRGQGEQYF
V gene: TRBV27; J gene: TRBJ2-4; CDR3 protein: CASASFQGSQNIQYF
V gene: TRBV20-1; J gene: TRBJ2-7; CDR3 protein: CSARDWAPTGDRVTYEQYF
V gene: TRBV5-1; J gene: TRBJ1-1; CDR3 protein: CASSQGDVRNTEAFF
V gene: TRBV9; J gene: TRBJ1-2; CDR3 protein: CATEPSYGYTF
V gene: TRBV12-3/TRBV12-4; J gene: TRBJ2-7; CDR3 protein: CASSFGALGYEQYF
V gene: TRBV20-1; J gene: TRBJ2-7; CDR3 protein: CSAKATESSYEQYF
V gene: TRBV20-1; J gene: TRBJ2-5; CDR3 protein: CSDRDVGTVLKTQYF
V gene: TRBV20-1; J gene: TRBJ2-1; CDR3 protein: CSAGGGRGVSYNEQFF
V gene: TRBV2; J gene: TRBJ2-5; CDR3 protein: CASSEEGGETQYF
V gene: TRBV6-2/TRBV6-3; J gene: TRBJ2-7; CDR3 protein: CASSRRDRVNYEQYF
V gene: TRBV9; J gene: TRBJ2-1; CDR3 protein: CASGAVATHNEQFF
V gene: TRBV7-9; J gene: TRBJ1-6; CDR3 protein: CASSLDKRSYNSPLHF
V gene: TRBV4-3; J gene: TRBJ1-2; CDR3 protein: CASSQDSGVGGYTF
V gene: TRBV7-9; J gene: TRBJ2-2; CDR3 protein: CASSLPDRGNTGELFF
V gene: TRBV20-1; J gene: TRBJ1-5; CDR3 protein: CSAKRTGFQPQHF
V gene: TRBV4-1; J gene: TRBJ2-4; CDR3 protein: CASSQDPGSGKNIQYF
V gene: TRBV29-1; J gene: .; CDR3 protein: CSVETGQTYNEQYF
V gene: TRBV7-9; J gene: TRBJ2-7; CDR3 protein: CACSSRTGTNYEQYF
V gene: TRBV5-1; J gene: TRBJ2-5; CDR3 protein: CASSLEVAGVTQYF
V gene: TRBV7-2; J gene: .; CDR3 protein: CASSPGYNEQYF
V gene: TRBV20-1; J gene: TRBJ2-1; CDR3 protein: CSASPLAGGPNEQFF
V gene: TRBV27; J gene: .; CDR3 protein: CASRLTGGWGEQYF
V gene: TRBV7-9; J gene: TRBJ2-1; CDR3 protein: CASSPTGKGYYNEQFF
V gene: TRBV14; J gene: TRBJ2-3; CDR3 protein: CASSQDLGLALPTTQYF
V gene: TRBV4-1; J gene: TRBJ2-5; CDR3 protein: CASSLPMDREGNEQYF
V gene: TRBV24-1; J gene: TRBJ2-3; CDR3 protein: CATSDWGGGLAGRPASTDTQYF
V gene: TRBV5-5; J gene: TRBJ1-2; CDR3 protein: CASSGPAYGYTF
V gene: TRBV20-1; J gene: TRBJ1-2; CDR3 protein: CSASTQGTLGYTF
V gene: TRBV27; J gene: TRBJ2-1; CDR3 protein: CASSPAGGLSEQFF
V gene: TRBV10-2; J gene: TRBJ2-7; CDR3 protein: CASRGLAWYEQYF
V gene: TRBV6-2/TRBV6-3; J gene: TRBJ1-1; CDR3 protein: CASSYGGRALLGAFF
V gene: TRBV27; J gene: .; CDR3 protein: CASSFEGSEQYF
V gene: TRBV11-2; J gene: TRBJ2-7; CDR3 protein: CASSLDSPQYF
V gene: TRBV6-2/TRBV6-3; J gene: TRBJ1-1; CDR3 protein: CASSYAVVRNPNTEAFF
V gene: TRBV5-1; J gene: .; CDR3 protein: CASSWTFQETQYF
V gene: TRBV12-3/TRBV12-4; J gene: TRBJ1-2; CDR3 protein: CASTRERADYGYTF